This TCR beta chain is from a study of T cell responses to AZD1222 COVID-19 vaccine. The study's findings and limits: Donors, mostly white British, included more females; clonal diversity was possibly underestimated. There were repertoire samples only from the period after the peak T cell response. Among vaccine-associated CD4 TCRs, coverage spanned spike, with dominance at 160-218 and 743-854. Two doses of AZD1222 preceded a rise in Spike-specific TCR breadth and depth.

Measured with immunoSEQ multiplex PCR; TCRdb has only the in-frame clones, and not every one. Of about 93,000 clones listed, over 75% were seen once; the top ten hold about 2.5%. CDR3 size: 15 residues. V was clipped by 5 bases and J by 0 bases, with 12 bases between them. Germline values: CDR1 SGHTA, CDR2 FQGTGA. This clone has a single count. Its target is not known. The V call is TRBV7-3, the J call TRBJ2-3; D could derive from TRBD1 or TRBD2 (5 bases each). The receptor's source is an adult who received the AZD1222 COVID-19 vaccine. The source material was peripheral blood, sampled 28 days after the second AZD1222 dose. Written as DNA, the CDR3 is TGTGCCAGCAGCCGGGACCGAACTAGCACAGATACGCAGTATTTT. It translates to CASSRDRTSTDTQYF.